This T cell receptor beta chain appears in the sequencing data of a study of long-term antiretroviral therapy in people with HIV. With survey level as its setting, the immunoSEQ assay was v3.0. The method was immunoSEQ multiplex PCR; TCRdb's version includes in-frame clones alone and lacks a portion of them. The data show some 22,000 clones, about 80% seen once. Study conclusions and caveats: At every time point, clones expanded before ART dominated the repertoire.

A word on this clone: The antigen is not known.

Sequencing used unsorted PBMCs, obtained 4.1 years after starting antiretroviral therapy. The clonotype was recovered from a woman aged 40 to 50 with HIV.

This CDR3 reads CASSFGLAYEQFF. CDR3 coding DNA: TGTGCCAGCAGCTTTGGACTAGCCTATGAGCAGTTCTTC. This chain links TRBV7-9 with TRBJ2-1; 8 bases match TRBD2. This CDR3 has 13 amino acids. V was pared by 3 bases and J by 8 bases, with 3 bases of the junction left unmatched. Per germline, CDR1 SEHNR and CDR2 FQNEAQ (reference sequence). The full variable domain, rest sourced from reference TRBV7-9 and TRBJ2-1, is DTGVSQNPRHKITKRGQNVTFRCDPISEHNRLYWYRQTLGQGPEFLTYFQNEAQLEKSRLLSDRFSAERPKGSFSTLEIQRTEQGDSAMYLCASSFGLAYEQFFGPGTRLTVL.